These 2 T cell receptor beta chains originate from one sample sequenced in a study of regulatory and conventional T cells in RAG deficiency. Blood CD4+ CD25-high CD127-low regulatory T cells supplied the genomic DNA template. TCRdb's table, derived via immunoSEQ multiplex PCR, lists solely in-frame clones and lacks some. The sample records about 7,100 clones, 91% being singletons. The sample was also linked to a second study, of regulatory T cells. In that study: Amplification used 52 TRBV primers and 13 TRBJ primers.

Input material: CD127- CD25+ CD4+ Tregs sorted from blood. Receptors originate from a human donor in good health.

The chain is built from TRBV7-9 and TRBJ2-1; a possible D gene is TRBD1 (6 bases). The ends were cut back, 0 bases at V and 8 bases at J, with 8 bases in the middle. The length of the CDR3 is 13 residues. CDR1 SEHNR and CDR2 FQNEAQ come from the germline V gene (reference sequence). CDR3 sequence reads: CASSLAGGHEQFF. CDR3 coding DNA: TGTGCCAGCAGCTTAGCAGGGGGACATGAGCAGTTCTTC.

The V and J genes are TRBV4-1 and TRBJ1-2, with D perhaps matching TRBD1 (5 bases). Germline lookup yields CDR1 MGHRA and CDR2 YSYEKL. V was cut by 4 bases and J by 4 bases, with 16 bases left in between. There are 15 residues in the CDR3. The CDR3 coding sequence is TGCGCCAGCAGCCCGGGCCGGGGGATGGGCTATGGCTACACCTTC. As protein: CASSPGRGMGYGYTF.